One sample yielded the 26 T cell receptor beta chains listed below, sequenced in a study of OX40 agonist ivuxolimab in advanced cancers. Library creation used the immunoSEQ multiplex PCR assay. This immuneACCESS table, as held by TCRdb, lists in-frame sequences with V and J called but not all clones. Of the missing ones, under half trace to an unresolved V gene in checked studies; the others have no known cause. The table for this sample lists over 40,000 clones; 80% to 90% of them were counted only once. The ten largest clones represent more than 3% of the sample. The sequenced sample was CD4+ or CD8+ T cells sorted from blood, obtained in a trial of the OX40 agonist ivuxolimab. Receptors were obtained from an adult with an advanced solid tumor such as melanoma, head and neck, liver or kidney cancer.

The J gene is TRBJ1-4, the V gene TRBV7-3, with D possibly matching TRBD1 (5 bases). CDR3 size: 17 residues. The V and J ends lost 4 bases and 4 bases respectively, with 19 bases between them. The germline V gene has CDR1 SGHTA and CDR2 FQGTGA. The CDR3 DNA follows: TGTGCCAGCAGCTCCCCCCCATCCCGGGACCTTAATGAAAAACTGTTTTTT. Protein sequence: CASSSPPSRDLNEKLFF. Filled out from reference TRBV7-3 and TRBJ1-4, the complete variable domain reads GAGVSQTPSNKVTEKGKYVELRCDPISGHTALYWYRQSLGQGPEFLIYFQGTGAADDSGLPNDRFFAVRPEGSVSTLKIQRTERGDSAVYLCASSSPPSRDLNEKLFFGSGTQLSVL.

This clone was detected only once. Other DNA variants within this sample encode the same CDR3. This sequence joins TRBV7-8 and TRBJ2-7; 12 bases align to TRBD2. The CDR3 runs to 15 residues. Germline CDR1 reads SGHVS; CDR2 reads FQNEAQ. The junction had 3 bases not matched to a gene; V was cut back by 2 bases and J by 4 bases. The CDR3 spells CASSLWTSGAYEQYF. The CDR3 coding sequence is TGTGCCAGCAGCTTATGGACTAGCGGGGCTTACGAGCAGTACTTC.

As concerns this clone: The junction does not match germline at one end; this may be a read error. The rearrangement links TRBV9 to TRBJ2-3; no clear D gene. Germline loops: CDR1 SGDLS, CDR2 YYNGEE. The CDR3 length is 14 residues. The CDR3 sequence: CANSVVGSTDTQYF. DNA for the CDR3: TGTGCCAACAGCGTAGTCGGGAGCACAGATACGCAGTATTTT.

The chain links TRBV7-2 to TRBJ2-3, with D possibly matching TRBD2 (6 bases). Trimming removed 5 bases at V and 2 bases at J, with 14 bases between. The length of the CDR3 is 15 residues. The germline V gene encodes CDR1 SGHTA and CDR2 FQGNSA. In DNA form, the CDR3 reads TGTGCCAGCAGCCCTGGGGGGAGGAACACAGATACGCAGTATTTT. Its protein is CASSPGGRNTDTQYF.

Within the sample, this clone is medium-sized. The rearrangement uses TRBV14 and TRBJ1-2; 7 bases agree with TRBD1. The CDR3 spans 13 residues. The ends lost 8 bases at V and 5 bases at J; junction bases unmatched: 8. Germline CDR1 is SGHDN and CDR2 is FVKESK. CDR3 bases: TGTGCCAGCTCCCGGGACAGCTCGTATGGCTACACCTTC. It is translated as CASSRDSSYGYTF.

J is TRBJ2-5 and V is TRBV6-1; the D gene is possibly TRBD2 (7 bases). V lost 7 bases to trimming and J lost 9 bases, with 12 bases between them. The CDR3 contains 11 residues. CDR1 MNHNS and CDR2 SASEGT come from the germline V gene. CDR3 in amino acids: CASTNGGPQYF. The CDR3 DNA reads as TGTGCCAGCACCAACGGGGGGCCCCAGTACTTC.

The chain employs TRBV5-1 and TRBJ2-7, with D tentatively TRBD1 (6 bases). CDR3 length: 15 amino acids. Germline loops: CDR1 SGHRS, CDR2 YFSETQ. V shed 1 base and J shed 6 bases, with 17 bases lying between them. The CDR3 is CASSLRTTGSAEQYF. The CDR3 DNA follows: TGCGCCAGCAGCTTGCGTACAACAGGGTCCGCCGAGCAGTACTTC.

The CDR3 loop is CASSIWARTDNEQFF. The CDR3 nucleotides read TGTGCCAGTAGTATTTGGGCCCGTACGGACAATGAGCAGTTCTTC. The chain couples TRBV19 to TRBJ2-1; D is uncertain. Germline CDR1 is LNHDA and CDR2 is SQIVND (reference sequence). CDR3 length: 15 amino acids. V was trimmed by 3 bases and J by 5 bases, leaving 14 bases between them.

The chain employs TRBV5-1 and TRBJ1-1, with D perhaps TRBD1 (5 bases). Trimming removed 4 bases from V and 6 bases from J, with 16 bases in between. The CDR3 contains 14 residues. Germline V gives CDR1 SGHRS, CDR2 YFSETQ. The CDR3 coding sequence is TGCGCCAGCAGCAAGAGGGGCCCCGGGGCTGAAGCTTTCTTT. Translation gives CASSKRGPGAEAFF.

This sequence joins TRBV10-3 and TRBJ2-1; TRBD2 agrees at 7 bases. The CDR3 contains 15 residues. The V and J ends lost 7 bases and 4 bases, in that order; junction bases with no gene match: 10. Germline lookup yields CDR1 ENHRY and CDR2 SYGVKD. CDR3 sequence reads: CAITPSGDNYNEQFF. As DNA, the CDR3 is TGTGCCATCACCCCTAGCGGAGATAATTACAATGAGCAGTTCTTC.

This rearrangement joins TRBV28 to TRBJ2-3, with TRBD1 matching over 10 bases. The J segment lost 3 bases and the V segment lost 6 bases, leaving 6 bases of the junction unmatched. This CDR3 has 15 amino acids. Germline V gene sequence: CDR1 MDHEN, CDR2 SYDVKM. The DNA for the CDR3 is TGTGCCAGCAGGACAATGGGACAGGGGACAGATACGCAGTATTTT. Translating gives CASRTMGQGTDTQYF.

The rearrangement uses TRBV6-1 and TRBJ2-2; TRBD1 aligns across 10 bases. This CDR3 comprises 14 residues. The germline gives CDR1 MNHNS, CDR2 SASEGT. V shed 6 bases and J 7 bases; nucleotides not matched to a gene: 5. For the CDR3, the DNA is TGTGCCAGCAGGACAGGGGGCGCCCACGGGGAGCTGTTTTTT. This encodes CASRTGGAHGELFF.

The chain carries TRBV29-1 and TRBJ1-2; D is unclear. This CDR3 has 12 amino acids. Trimming stripped 6 bases from V and 5 bases from J, with 13 bases between. Germline V gene data show CDR1 as SQVTM and CDR2 as ANQGSEA. The CDR3 loop reads CSVTRGIYGYTF. The CDR3 DNA is TGCAGCGTGACGCGGGGAATTTATGGCTACACCTTC.

This chain uses TRBV7-2 with TRBJ1-2; a possible D gene is TRBD1 (5 bases). The germline V and J ends were trimmed by 5 bases and 5 bases, with 12 bases remaining between them. CDR1 and CDR2 from the germline V gene are SGHTA and FQGNSA. The CDR3 consists of 13 residues. The CDR3 region has the DNA TGTGCCAGCAGCCTACGGAGGGGATATGGCTACACCTTC. It yields the protein CASSLRRGYGYTF.

The chain joins TRBV4-1 to TRBJ2-2, with TRBD1 matching 11 bases. V gave up 4 bases and J gave up 5 bases; unmatched junction bases: 6. There are 16 residues in the CDR3. Per germline, CDR1 MGHRA and CDR2 YSYEKL. The CDR3 protein is CASSRGQGAQTGELFF. The CDR3 DNA sequence: TGCGCCAGCAGCCGAGGACAGGGGGCCCAGACCGGGGAGCTGTTTTTT.

The chain couples TRBV28 to TRBJ1-6; unclear D gene. This CDR3 is built from 17 residues. CDR1 is MDHEN, CDR2 SYDVKM, per germline. The ends were cut back, 2 bases at V and 0 bases at J, with 11 bases in the middle. This chain's CDR3 is CASSLASLGSYNSPLHF. Here the CDR3 DNA reads TGTGCCAGCAGTTTAGCGTCATTGGGCTCCTATAATTCACCCCTCCACTTT.

This chain connects TRBV6-1 to TRBJ2-1; D is unresolved. V shed 4 bases and J shed 8 bases, with 15 bases lying between them. Germline V gene data show CDR1 as MNHNS and CDR2 as SASEGT. The CDR3 spans 14 residues. The CDR3 loop reads CASSAGPNPDEQFF. The DNA for the CDR3 is TGTGCCAGCAGTGCCGGTCCGAACCCAGATGAGCAGTTCTTC.

CDR3 protein: CASSERVGETQYF. The CDR3 DNA sequence: TGCGCCAGCAGTGAAAGGGTGGGAGAGACCCAGTACTTC. The chain recombines TRBV10-1 with TRBJ2-5; D remains unclear. The CDR3 is 13 amino acids. Germline lookup yields CDR1 WNHNN and CDR2 SYGVQD (reference sequence). Trimming removed 3 bases at V and 4 bases at J, with 9 bases between.

This clone was seen a handful of times. J is TRBJ2-2 and V is TRBV9, with D hard to call. The V gene lost 0 bases and the J gene lost 7 bases, with 16 bases spanning the gap. The CDR3 has 16 amino acids. Germline V gene lookup returns CDR1 SGDLS and CDR2 YYNGEE. CDR3 bases: TGTGCCAGCAGCGTAGGGTATGGACCCACGGGCGGGGAGCTGTTTTTT. This encodes CASSVGYGPTGGELFF.

The chain recombines TRBV11-2 with TRBJ2-1; possibly TRBD2 for D (6 bases). The CDR3 consists of 14 residues. Deletions cut 4 bases from V and 7 bases from J, with 14 bases between. CDR1 and CDR2 (germline): SGHAT, FQNNGV. The DNA of the CDR3 is TGTGCCAGCAGCTCGTCTAGCGTTGGGAATGAGCAGTTCTTC. Translating gives CASSSSSVGNEQFF.

Written as DNA, the CDR3 is TGTGCCATCAGGCCGGGACAGGATGGAGGCGAGCAGTACTTC. Translation: CAIRPGQDGGEQYF. The V and J genes are TRBV10-3 and TRBJ2-7; 8 bases match TRBD1. Per the germline V gene, CDR1 is ENHRY and CDR2 is SYGVKD. There are 14 residues in the CDR3. V was clipped by 6 bases and J by 6 bases; unmatched bases: 10.

This chain links TRBV21-1 with TRBJ1-5. TRBV21-1 is a documented pseudogene. There are 16 residues in the CDR3. CDR3 DNA sequence: TGTGCCAGCAGTGAACGGCGCCAGAGCCGCAATCAGCCCCAGCATTTT. Protein: CASSERRQSRNQPQHF.

This chain joins TRBV10-3 and TRBJ2-6, with D unresolved. Germline CDR1 and CDR2: ENHRY and SYGVKD. The length of the CDR3 is 17 residues. Trimming shortened V by 4 bases and J by 1 base, and 14 bases separated the two germline ends. The CDR3 nucleotides are TGTGCCATCAGTGGACACCACCTCCTATCTGGGGCCAACGTCCTGACTTTC. Translating it yields CAISGHHLLSGANVLTF.

The chain combines TRBV10-3 with TRBJ1-2; possible D gene TRBD1, 5 bases. The CDR3 consists of 16 residues. V dropped 0 bases and J dropped 2 bases, with 13 bases sitting between them. From germline, CDR1 is ENHRY and CDR2 SYGVKD. CDR3 nucleotide sequence: TGTGCCATCAGTGAGTCCAACGAGGGGTTCAACTATGGCTACACCTTC. This encodes CAISESNEGFNYGYTF.

This clone was counted only a few times. This rearrangement joins TRBV28 to TRBJ1-5; no clear D. Germline lookup yields CDR1 MDHEN and CDR2 SYDVKM. The CDR3 loop spans 12 amino acids. V shed 4 bases and J shed 3 bases, with 4 bases lying between them. The CDR3, as DNA: TGTGCCAGCAGTTCAAACAATCAGCCCCAGCATTTT. It encodes CASSSNNQPQHF.

This chain joins TRBV4-3 and TRBJ2-2, with 7 bases matching TRBD2. V shed 0 bases and J 0 bases; nucleotides not matched to a gene: 10. CDR3 length: 19 residues. The germline V gene encodes CDR1 LGHNA and CDR2 YSLEER. CDR3 region: CASSQDRGGAFSNTGELFF. CDR3 bases: TGCGCCAGCAGCCAAGATAGGGGAGGGGCCTTTTCGAACACCGGGGAGCTGTTTTTT.